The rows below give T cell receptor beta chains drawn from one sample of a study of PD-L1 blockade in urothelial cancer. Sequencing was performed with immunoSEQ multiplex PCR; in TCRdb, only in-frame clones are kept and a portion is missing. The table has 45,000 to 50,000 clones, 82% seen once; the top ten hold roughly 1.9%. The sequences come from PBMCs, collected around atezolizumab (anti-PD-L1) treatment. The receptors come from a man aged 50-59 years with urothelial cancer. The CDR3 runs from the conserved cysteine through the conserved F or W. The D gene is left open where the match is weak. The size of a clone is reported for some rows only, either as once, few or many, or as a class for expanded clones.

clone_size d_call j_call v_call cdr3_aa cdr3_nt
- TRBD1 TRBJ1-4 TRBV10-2 CASSEPRTGSNEKLFF TGCGCCAGCAGTGAGCCGAGGACAGGGTCTAATGAAAAACTGTTTTTT
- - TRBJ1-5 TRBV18 CATSKGREKAQHF TGTGCCACCTCGAAGGGGAGGGAGAAGGCCCAGCATTTT
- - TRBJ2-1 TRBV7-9 CASSFWGRGDEQFF TGTGCCAGCAGCTTTTGGGGCAGGGGGGATGAGCAGTTCTTC
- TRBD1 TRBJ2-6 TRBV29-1 CSVRQGNGANVLTF TGCAGCGTAAGACAGGGTAACGGGGCCAACGTCCTGACTTTC
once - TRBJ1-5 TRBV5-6 CASSLASGEILRNQPQHF TGTGCCAGCAGCTTGGCTTCTGGTGAGATACTCCGCAATCAGCCCCAGCATTTT
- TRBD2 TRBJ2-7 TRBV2 CASSATSGRSISYEQYF TGTGCCAGCAGCGCGACTAGCGGGAGGTCCATCTCCTACGAGCAGTACTTC
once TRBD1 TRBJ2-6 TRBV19 CASRLQGAYRSSGANVLTF TGTGCCAGTAGACTACAGGGGGCATATAGGAGCTCGGGGGCCAACGTCCTGACTTTC
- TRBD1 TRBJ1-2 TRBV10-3 CAISFGQGRSGYTF TGTGCCATCAGCTTCGGACAGGGAAGAAGTGGCTACACCTTC
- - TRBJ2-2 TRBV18 CASSPVTATGELFF TGTGCCAGCTCACCAGTGACAGCTACCGGGGAGCTGTTTTTT
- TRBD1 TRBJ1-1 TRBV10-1 CASTPGQGTRTEAFF TGCGCCAGCACTCCGGGACAGGGGACGCGCACTGAAGCTTTCTTT
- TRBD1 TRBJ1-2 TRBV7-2 CASSLGQAYYGYTF TGTGCCAGCAGCCTGGGACAGGCCTACTATGGCTACACCTTC
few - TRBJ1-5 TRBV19 CASSTRTDLQPQHF TGTGCCAGTAGCACCCGGACAGATCTTCAGCCCCAGCATTTT
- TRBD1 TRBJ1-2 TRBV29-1 CSVWTGAVGYTF TGCAGCGTTTGGACAGGGGCCGTTGGCTACACCTTC
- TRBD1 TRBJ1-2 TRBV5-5 CASSLGQGAGNYGYTF TGTGCCAGCAGCTTGGGGCAGGGGGCCGGTAACTATGGCTACACCTTC
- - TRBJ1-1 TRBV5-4 CASAWGDTEAFF TGTGCCAGCGCTTGGGGGGACACTGAAGCTTTCTTT
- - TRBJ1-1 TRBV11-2 CASSYETGPYTEAFF TGTGCCAGCAGCTATGAGACAGGCCCTTACACTGAAGCTTTCTTT
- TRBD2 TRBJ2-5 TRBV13 CASSAATGTSGGAVGETQYF TGTGCCAGCAGCGCCGCGACCGGGACTAGCGGGGGGGCCGTGGGAGAGACCCAGTACTTC
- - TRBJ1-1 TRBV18 CASSPLKGANTEAFF TGTGCCAGCTCACCACTCAAGGGAGCGAACACTGAAGCTTTCTTT
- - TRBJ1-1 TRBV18 CASSPGQNTEAFF TGTGCCAGCTCACCAGGACAAAACACTGAAGCTTTCTTT
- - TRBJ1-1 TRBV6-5 CASSYSRSEAFF TGTGCCAGCAGTTACTCACGGAGTGAAGCTTTCTTT
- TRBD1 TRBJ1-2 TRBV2 CASRSVPGQGSYGYTF TGTGCCAGCAGGTCCGTCCCGGGACAGGGGAGCTATGGCTACACCTTC
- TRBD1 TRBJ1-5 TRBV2 CASSGRTGTQPQHF TGTGCCAGCAGTGGGCGGACAGGGACTCAGCCCCAGCATTTT
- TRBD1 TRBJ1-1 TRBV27 CASSPGQGVGDTEAFF TGTGCCAGCAGTCCGGGACAGGGGGTGGGGGACACTGAAGCTTTCTTT
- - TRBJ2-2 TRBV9 CASSSQGGHTGELFF TGTGCCAGCAGCTCACAGGGAGGGCACACCGGGGAGCTGTTTTTT
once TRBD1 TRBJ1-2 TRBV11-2 CASSLEQGDYGYTF TGTGCCAGCAGCTTAGAACAGGGGGACTATGGCTACACCTTC
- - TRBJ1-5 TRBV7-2 CASSRQSNQPQHF TGTGCCAGCAGCCGACAGTCCAATCAGCCCCAGCATTTT
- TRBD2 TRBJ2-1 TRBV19 CASTQVLAGFYNEQFF TGTGCCAGTACCCAGGTCCTAGCGGGATTCTACAATGAGCAGTTCTTC
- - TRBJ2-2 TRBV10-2 CASREGGNTGELFF TGCGCCAGCAGGGAAGGGGGAAACACCGGGGAGCTGTTTTTT
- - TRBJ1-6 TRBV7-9 CASSFFGDILNSPLHF TGTGCCAGCAGCTTTTTCGGGGACATTTTGAATTCACCCCTCCACTTT
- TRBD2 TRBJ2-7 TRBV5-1 CASSSSRLAGTNYFTYEQYF TGCGCCAGCAGCTCCTCCAGACTAGCGGGAACCAACTACTTTACCTACGAGCAGTACTTC
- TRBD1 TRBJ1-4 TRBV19 CASRAGTGGASVDEKLFF TGTGCCAGTAGAGCCGGGACAGGGGGCGCAAGTGTGGATGAAAAACTGTTTTTT
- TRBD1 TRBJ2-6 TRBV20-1 CSAGQDNVLTF TGCAGTGCGGGACAGGACAACGTCCTGACTTTC
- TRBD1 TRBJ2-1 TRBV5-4 CASSLAYRQGGEQFF TGTGCCAGCAGCTTGGCATACCGACAGGGCGGTGAGCAGTTCTTC
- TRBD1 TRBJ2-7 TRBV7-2 CASSSFGTGGREQYF TGTGCCAGCAGCTCCTTTGGGACAGGGGGCCGCGAGCAGTACTTC
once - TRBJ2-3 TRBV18 CASSPVGRSTDTQYF TGTGCTAGCTCGCCCGTCGGTCGTAGCACAGATACGCAGTATTTT
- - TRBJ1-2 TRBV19 CASAQRGLASHGYTF TGTGCCAGTGCTCAGCGGGGCCTCGCTAGCCATGGCTACACCTTC
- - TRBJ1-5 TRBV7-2 CASSLRDTSNQPQHF TGTGCCAGCAGCTTGAGAGACACTTCCAATCAGCCCCAGCATTTT
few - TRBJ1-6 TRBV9 CASSAQQRVGSPLHF TGTGCCAGCAGCGCGCAACAGAGGGTGGGATCACCCCTCCACTTT
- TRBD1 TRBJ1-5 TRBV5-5 CASSPRDSLQPQHF TGTGCCAGCAGCCCCCGGGACAGTTTGCAGCCCCAGCATTTT
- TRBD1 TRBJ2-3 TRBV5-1 CASSHGTGGTDTQYF TGCGCCAGCAGCCATGGGACAGGGGGCACAGATACGCAGTATTTT
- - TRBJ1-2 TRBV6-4 CASRRRTGGGYTF TGTGCCAGCAGGCGTAGGACGGGAGGTGGCTACACCTTC
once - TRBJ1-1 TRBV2 CASISTEAFF TGTGCCAGCATTAGCACTGAAGCTTTCTTT
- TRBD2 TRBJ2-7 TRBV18 CASSRSSGGDEQYF TGTGCCAGCTCACGTTCTAGCGGGGGCGACGAGCAGTACTTC
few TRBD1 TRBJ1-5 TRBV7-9 CASSLATGAFSNQPQHF TGTGCCAGCAGCTTAGCTACAGGGGCTTTTAGCAATCAGCCCCAGCATTTT
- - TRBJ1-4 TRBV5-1 CASSLSGAGEKLFF TGCGCCAGCAGCTTGAGCGGGGCTGGTGAAAAACTGTTTTTT
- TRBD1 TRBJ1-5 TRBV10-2 CASRMQGAFNQPQHF TGCGCCAGCAGGATGCAGGGGGCGTTCAATCAGCCCCAGCATTTT
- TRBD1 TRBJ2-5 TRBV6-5 CASSYSNRGRQETQYF TGTGCCAGCAGTTACTCGAACAGGGGTAGGCAAGAGACCCAGTACTTC